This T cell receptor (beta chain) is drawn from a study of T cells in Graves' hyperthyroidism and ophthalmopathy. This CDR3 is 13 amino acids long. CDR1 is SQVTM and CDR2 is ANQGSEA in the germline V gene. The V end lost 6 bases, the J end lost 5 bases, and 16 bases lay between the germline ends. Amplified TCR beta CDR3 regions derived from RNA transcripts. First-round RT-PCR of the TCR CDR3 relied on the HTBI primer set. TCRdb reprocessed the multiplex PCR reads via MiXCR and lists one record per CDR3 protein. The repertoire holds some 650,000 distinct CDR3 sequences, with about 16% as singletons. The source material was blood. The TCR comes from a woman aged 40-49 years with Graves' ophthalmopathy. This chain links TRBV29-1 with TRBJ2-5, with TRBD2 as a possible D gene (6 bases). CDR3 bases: TGCAGCGTGGGGAGACTAGACGGGGAGACCCAGTACTTC. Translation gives CSVGRLDGETQYF.